The T cell receptor (beta chain) described here comes from a study of blood T cell repertoires in COVID-19 (dated by TCRdb to between 2020 and 2021). Broadly, across the study: Samples from collaborators originated in the United States, Italy and Spain and spanned both the acute and convalescent phases of COVID-19. The material from the prospective study consisted of cDNA or gDNA derived from T cells, B-cell-depleted T cells, or PBMCs. Subjects who had been exposed to COVID-19, were actively infected with it, or had recovered from it provided the deeply sampled blood TCRbeta repertoires that made up the dataset. The repertoires were released in a freely available public database meant as a resource for research on the immune response to SARS-CoV-2. The samples were drawn from two sources: the first 160 participants of the ongoing ImmuneRACE study, and 1,000 to 1,500 subjects contributed by 6 global collaborators. The sample metadata nearly always contained a de-identified subject ID, COVID-19 status, age in years and sex. HLA class I and class II types, where available, came from metadata supplied by the sample provider rather than from assay-based typing.

Here is what the overall study found, with its caveats: Clinical and demographic metadata were provided uncurated, with the amount varying by source and participant.

In Seattle, one collaborating source enrolled patients while the infection was active and tracked those patients longitudinally over the course of disease. The collaborating institutions used their own protocols to collect whole blood in K2EDTA tubes. Collaborator samples were shipped for TCRbeta analysis as frozen whole blood, isolated PBMCs, or DNA extracted from either sample type. As for this clone: Its antigen is unknown. It has no much larger one-base neighbor in the sample; base qualities were not kept.

The cysteine opens and the phenylalanine closes a CDR3 of 15 amino acids. Only the CDR3 region is kept as DNA, spanning 45 bases read in frame from base 1. At the junction V is shortened by 0 bases and J by 3 bases, with 11 bases in between. From the germline V gene, CDR1 is MNHEY and CDR2 is SVGAGI. TCRbeta CDR3 regions were amplified from genomic DNA using the immunoSEQ Assay, a bias-controlled multiplex PCR. For the original study's pipeline: The number of nucleated cells in each sample was estimated from the amplification of reference gene primers within the assay. To quantify the absolute abundance of each unique TCRbeta CDR3 rearrangement, sequence reads were collapsed and filtered. For each sample, productive Simpson clonality was calculated as the square root of Simpson's diversity index across productive rearrangements. This is the immuneACCESS table as TCRdb keeps it, with only in-frame sequences that have V and J called. A part of the clones is gone; compared with another copy, unresolved V genes explain less than half, and the rest is unexplained. The V and J calls and clone size were taken over from that table, and D and trimming were inferred from the DNA. The sample table contains 310,000 or so clones; only one count was recorded for about nine tenths of them. In total, the top ten clones hold about 2% of the sample.

This chain joins TRBV6-5 to TRBJ1-1, with a weak D call of TRBD1 (6 bases match). The sequence was collected from a woman aged 25-40 years with COVID-19, enrolled during active disease. The specimen sequenced was peripheral blood. The CDR3 region has the sequence CASSYSEGGYTEAFF. The DNA sequence is given as TGTGCCAGCAGTTACTCGGAGGGGGGGTACACTGAAGCTTTCTTT.